This T cell receptor (beta chain) was observed in a study of cytomegalovirus exposure and HLA in healthy donors. The PCR had 60 Vbeta and 13 Jbeta primers. This table comes from immunoSEQ multiplex PCR, and its TCRdb copy is limited to in-frame clones, with some not included. This table holds under 150,000 clones, 63% found once. Material: PBMCs. This receptor was taken from a middle-aged man in good health and CMV-seropositive.

This chain's CDR3 is CARKVSDRGYLGANVLTF. The CDR3 DNA reads as TGTGCCAGGAAGGTCTCGGACAGGGGGTATCTTGGGGCCAACGTCCTGACTTTC. V gene TRBV9 combines with J gene TRBJ2-6; TRBD1 agrees at 10 bases. Germline V gives CDR1 SGDLS, CDR2 YYNGEE. The CDR3 loop spans 18 amino acids. J was trimmed by 3 bases and V by 8 bases; bases with no gene match: 14.